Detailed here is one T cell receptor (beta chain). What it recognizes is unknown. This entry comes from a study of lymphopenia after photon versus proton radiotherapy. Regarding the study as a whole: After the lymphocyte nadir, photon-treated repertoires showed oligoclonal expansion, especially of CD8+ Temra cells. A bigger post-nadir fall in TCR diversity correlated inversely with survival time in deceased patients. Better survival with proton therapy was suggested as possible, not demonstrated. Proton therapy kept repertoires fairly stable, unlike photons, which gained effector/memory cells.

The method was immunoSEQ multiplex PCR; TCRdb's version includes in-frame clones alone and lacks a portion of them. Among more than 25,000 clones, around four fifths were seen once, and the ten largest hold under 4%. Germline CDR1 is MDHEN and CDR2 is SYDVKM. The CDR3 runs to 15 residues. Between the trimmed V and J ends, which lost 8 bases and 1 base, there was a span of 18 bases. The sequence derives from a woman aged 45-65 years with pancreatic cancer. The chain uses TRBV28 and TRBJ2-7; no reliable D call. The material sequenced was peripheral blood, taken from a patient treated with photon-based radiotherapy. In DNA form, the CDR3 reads TGTGCCAGCCGGATACGGGCGACTCTGTCCTACGAGCAGTACTTC. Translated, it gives CASRIRATLSYEQYF. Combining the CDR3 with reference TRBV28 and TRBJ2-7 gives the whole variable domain DVKVTQSSRYLVKRTGEKVFLECVQDMDHENMFWYRQDPGLGLRLIYFSYDVKMKEKGDIPEGYSVSREKKERFSLILESASTNQTSMYLCASRIRATLSYEQYFGPGTRLTVT.